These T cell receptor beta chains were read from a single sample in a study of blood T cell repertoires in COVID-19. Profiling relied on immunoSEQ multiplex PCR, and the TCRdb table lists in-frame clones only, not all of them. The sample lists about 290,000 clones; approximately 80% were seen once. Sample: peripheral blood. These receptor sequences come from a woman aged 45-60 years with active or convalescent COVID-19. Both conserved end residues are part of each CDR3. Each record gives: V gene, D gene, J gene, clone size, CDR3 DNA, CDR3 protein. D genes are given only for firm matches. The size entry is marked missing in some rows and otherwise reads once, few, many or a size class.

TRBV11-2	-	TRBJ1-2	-	TGTGCCAGCAGCTTAGAGATATGGGGGGGTTACGTTGGCTACACCTTC	CASSLEIWGGYVGYTF
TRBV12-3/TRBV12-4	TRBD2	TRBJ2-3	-	TGTGCCAGCAGTTTATCCAGACTAGCTCCGCATTTT	CASSLSRLAPHF
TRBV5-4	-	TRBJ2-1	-	TGTGCCAGCAGCTTGTCAGGCCATGAGCAGTTCTTC	CASSLSGHEQFF
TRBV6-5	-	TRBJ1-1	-	TGTGCCAGCGGCGCGGCGGTGAACACTGAAGCTTTCTTT	CASGAAVNTEAFF
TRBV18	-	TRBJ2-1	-	TGTGCCAGCTCATTTTGGTCAGGCGAGGAGCAGTTCTTC	CASSFWSGEEQFF
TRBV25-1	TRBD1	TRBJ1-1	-	TGTGCCAGCTCGGGACAGGGGTTTCCTGAAGCTTTCTTT	CASSGQGFPEAFF
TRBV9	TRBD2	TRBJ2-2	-	TGTGCCAGCAGCGCGGGACTAGAGGACACCGGGGAGCTGTTTTTT	CASSAGLEDTGELFF
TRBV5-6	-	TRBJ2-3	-	TGTGCCAGCAGGTTACAGGGTCCAGATACGCAGTATTTT	CASRLQGPDTQYF
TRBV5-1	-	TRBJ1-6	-	TGCGCCAGCAGCTTGCTAGGCGGTTCGACCTATAATTCACCCCTCCACTTT	CASSLLGGSTYNSPLHF
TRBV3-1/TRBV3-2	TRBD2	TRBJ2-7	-	TGTGCCAGCAGCCGACAGACTAGCGGAGCCTACGAGCAGTACTTC	CASSRQTSGAYEQYF
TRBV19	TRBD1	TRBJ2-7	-	TGTGCCAGTAGGGGGACAGACACTACGGGGGAGCAGTACTTC	CASRGTDTTGEQYF
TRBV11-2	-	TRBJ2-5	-	TGTGCCAGCAGCTTAGGTGGTCCGGGCGGGCAGTTCAAAGAGACCCAGTACTTC	CASSLGGPGGQFKETQYF
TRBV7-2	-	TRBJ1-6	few	TGTGCCAGCAGCTTAGGCGGATCACCCCTCCACTTT	CASSLGGSPLHF
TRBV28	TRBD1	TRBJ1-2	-	TGTGCCAGCAGTTACGAACGGACAGGTCTCTATGGCTACACCTTC	CASSYERTGLYGYTF
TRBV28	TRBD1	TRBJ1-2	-	TGTGCCAGCAGTTCCCGGGACAGGGGGTTTGGCTACACCTTC	CASSSRDRGFGYTF
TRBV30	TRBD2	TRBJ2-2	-	TGTGCCTGGAGTCTATTAGCGGGAGTCGGGGAGCTGTTTTTT	CAWSLLAGVGELFF
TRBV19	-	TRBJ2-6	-	TGTGCCAGTAGTATCCTTGGGGCCAACGTCCTGACTTTC	CASSILGANVLTF
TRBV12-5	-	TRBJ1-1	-	TGTGCTAGTGGTTTGGAGGGGACTGAAGCTTTCTTT	CASGLEGTEAFF
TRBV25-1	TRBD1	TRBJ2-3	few	TGTGCCAGCAGTGAATCAGGGAGACAGGGAAGCACAGATACGCAGTATTTT	CASSESGRQGSTDTQYF
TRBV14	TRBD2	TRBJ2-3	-	TGTGCCAGCAGCCAACTAGCGGGAGGAGTCACAGATACGCAGTATTTT	CASSQLAGGVTDTQYF
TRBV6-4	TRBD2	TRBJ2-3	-	TGTGCCAGCAGCCTCATAGCGGGAGGAACAGATACGCAGTATTTT	CASSLIAGGTDTQYF
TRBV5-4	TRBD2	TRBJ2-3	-	TGTGCCAGCAGGCCCTCCGGGACTAGCGGGGTGACGCAGTATTTT	CASRPSGTSGVTQYF
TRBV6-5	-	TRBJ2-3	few	TGTGCCAGCAGTTACTCGGCGGCGGGGGATACGCAGTATTTT	CASSYSAAGDTQYF
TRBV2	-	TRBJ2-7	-	TGTGCCAGCAGTGAACCTTGGCCCCGTTTGGGGGCCGGGTACGAGCAGTACTTC	CASSEPWPRLGAGYEQYF
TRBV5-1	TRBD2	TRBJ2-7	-	TGCGCCAGCAGCTTGAATGGACGGACTAGCGAGCAGTACTTC	CASSLNGRTSEQYF
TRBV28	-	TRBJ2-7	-	TGTGCCAGCAGTTTAGTGGGGGGCGAGCAGTACTTC	CASSLVGGEQYF
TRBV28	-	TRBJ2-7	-	TGTGCCAGCAGTGGGGCCGGGACTCTGCTAATATACGAGCAGTACTTC	CASSGAGTLLIYEQYF
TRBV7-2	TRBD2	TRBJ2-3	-	TGTGCCAGCAGCTTTCTAGCGGGAGATACGCAGTATTTT	CASSFLAGDTQYF
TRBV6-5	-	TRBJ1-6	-	TGTGCCAGCAGTTATGGGATCCGGGGTGGCAATTCACCCCTCCACTTT	CASSYGIRGGNSPLHF
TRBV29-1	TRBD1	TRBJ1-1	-	TGCAGCGTTGAAGGACAGGGTTATACTGAAGCTTTCTTT	CSVEGQGYTEAFF
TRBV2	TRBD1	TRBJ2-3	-	TGTGCCAGCAGTAGGGACAGGGCCACAGATACGCAGTATTTT	CASSRDRATDTQYF
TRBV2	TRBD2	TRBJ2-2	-	TGTGCCAGCAGTGTACAGAGCGGGAGGGCAGACGACGGGGAGCTGTTTTTT	CASSVQSGRADDGELFF
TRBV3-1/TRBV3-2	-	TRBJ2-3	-	TGTGCCAGCAGCCACACCTGGGGACACGGGATAGATACGCAGTATTTT	CASSHTWGHGIDTQYF
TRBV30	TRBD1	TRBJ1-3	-	TGTGCCTGGCACAGGGGTCTAACTGGAAACACCATATATTTT	CAWHRGLTGNTIYF
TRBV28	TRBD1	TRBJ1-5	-	TGTGCCAGCAGCCGAAGGACAGGGGCAAAATGGCATTTT	CASSRRTGAKWHF
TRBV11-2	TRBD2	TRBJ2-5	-	TGTGCCAGCAGCTTTTTAACGGGAGGCCCCGAGAAGACCCAGTACTTC	CASSFLTGGPEKTQYF
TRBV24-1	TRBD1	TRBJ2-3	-	TGTGCCACCAGTGATGCCGGGACAGGGGGCGCCTATACGCAGTATTTT	CATSDAGTGGAYTQYF
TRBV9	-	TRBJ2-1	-	TGTGCCAGCAGCGAAAGGGGGTCGGGGAATGAGCAGTTCTTC	CASSERGSGNEQFF
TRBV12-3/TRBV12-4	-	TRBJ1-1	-	TGTGCCAGCAGTTTAGTGGCAGCGGCTGAAGCTTTCTTT	CASSLVAAAEAFF
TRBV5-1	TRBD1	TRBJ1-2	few	TGCGCCAGCAGCTCCCTGCGACAGGGGACTTCTGGAGGCTACACCTTC	CASSSLRQGTSGGYTF
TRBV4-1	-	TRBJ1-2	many	TGCGCCAGCAGCCAAGAACCAAAGCCGTGGGGCAGTGGCTACACCTTC	CASSQEPKPWGSGYTF
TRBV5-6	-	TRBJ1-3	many	TGTGCCAGCAAGGGGTTCGGCTCTGGAAACACCATATATTTT	CASKGFGSGNTIYF
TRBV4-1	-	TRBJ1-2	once	TGCGCCAGCAGCCACCGAACAGAGGGCTATGGCTACACCTTC	CASSHRTEGYGYTF
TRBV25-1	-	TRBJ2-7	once	TGTGCCAGCAGTGTGGCTAGTAAGCTCGAGCAGTACTTC	CASSVASKLEQYF
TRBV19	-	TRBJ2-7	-	TGTGCCAGTAGTATAGTTCAGGGCTGGGACGAGCAGTACTTC	CASSIVQGWDEQYF
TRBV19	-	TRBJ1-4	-	TGTGCCAGTAGTATAGTTCGGGGGACGGGTGAAAAACTGTTTTTT	CASSIVRGTGEKLFF
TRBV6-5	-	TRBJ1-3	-	TGTGCCAGCAGTCCCCCGGGCACCATATATTTT	CASSPPGTIYF
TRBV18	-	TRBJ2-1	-	TGTGCCAGCTCACCTGAGCCGGGCAATGAGCAGTTCTTC	CASSPEPGNEQFF
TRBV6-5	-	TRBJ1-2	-	TGTGCCAGCAGAGCCTTCGGACCTCCGGGGGGCTACACCTTC	CASRAFGPPGGYTF
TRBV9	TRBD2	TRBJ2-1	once	TGTGCCAGCAGCCCGGGACTAGCGGGAGTATCAAATGAGCAGTTCTTC	CASSPGLAGVSNEQFF
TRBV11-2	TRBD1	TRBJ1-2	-	TGTGCCAGCAGCCTGCCGGGGACAGGGAGAAGCTACACCTTC	CASSLPGTGRSYTF
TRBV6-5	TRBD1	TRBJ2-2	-	TGTGCCAGCAGCGGACAGGGGAACACCGGGGAGCTGTTTTTT	CASSGQGNTGELFF
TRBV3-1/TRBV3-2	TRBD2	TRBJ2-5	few	TGTGCCAGCAGCCACGGGGACTACAAAGAGACCCAGTACTTC	CASSHGDYKETQYF
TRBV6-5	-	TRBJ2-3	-	TGTGCCAGCAGTTACTCCAGGGGCACAGATACGCAGTATTTT	CASSYSRGTDTQYF